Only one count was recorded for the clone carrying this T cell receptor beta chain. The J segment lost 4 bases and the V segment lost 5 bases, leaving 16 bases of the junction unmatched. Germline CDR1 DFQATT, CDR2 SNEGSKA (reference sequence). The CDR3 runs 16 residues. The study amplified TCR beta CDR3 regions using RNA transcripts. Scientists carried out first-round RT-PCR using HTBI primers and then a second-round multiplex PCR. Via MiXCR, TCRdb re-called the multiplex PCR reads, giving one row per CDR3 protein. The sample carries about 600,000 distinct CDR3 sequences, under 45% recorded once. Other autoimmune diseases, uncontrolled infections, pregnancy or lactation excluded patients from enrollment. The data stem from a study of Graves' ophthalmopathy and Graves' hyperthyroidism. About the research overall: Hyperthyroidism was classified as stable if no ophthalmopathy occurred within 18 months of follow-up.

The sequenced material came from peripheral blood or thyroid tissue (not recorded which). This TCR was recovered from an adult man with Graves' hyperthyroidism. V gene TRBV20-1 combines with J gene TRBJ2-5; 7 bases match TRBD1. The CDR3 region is CSAPKGDSHTVETQYF. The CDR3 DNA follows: TGCAGTGCTCCTAAGGGGGACAGCCATACGGTAGAGACCCAGTACTTC.